Presented here are 3 T cell receptor beta chains from one specimen sequenced in a study of OX40 agonist ivuxolimab in advanced cancers. Assay: immunoSEQ multiplex PCR; the TCRdb copy retains only in-frame clones and omits some. This sample has approximately 81,000 clones; 88% occur once, and the top ten carry approximately 0.47%. The sample was CD4+ or CD8+ T cells sorted from blood, taken in a trial of the OX40 agonist ivuxolimab. These receptors came from an adult with an advanced solid tumor such as melanoma, head and neck, liver or kidney cancer.

The CDR3 DNA is TGCGCCAGCCGGAGGGACCAAGCCACAGATACGCAGTATTTT. Its translation is CASRRDQATDTQYF. The rearrangement joins TRBV10-1 to TRBJ2-3; perhaps TRBD2 as D (6 bases). This CDR3 spans 14 amino acids. The germline V gene encodes CDR1 WNHNN and CDR2 SYGVQD (reference sequence). Trimming removed 8 bases from V and 2 bases from J, with 14 bases in between.

The chain joins TRBV19 to TRBJ1-2; 8 positions agree with TRBD1. V trimming: 4 bases; J trimming: 4 bases; junction bases outside the gene matches: 2. Germline assignment: CDR1 LNHDA and CDR2 SQIVND (reference sequence). CDR3 length equals 13 residues. The CDR3 region is CASSKGQVYGYTF. The CDR3 region has the DNA TGTGCCAGTAGTAAGGGACAGGTCTATGGCTACACCTTC.

The chain is built from TRBV5-1 and TRBJ2-6, with 8 bases matching TRBD2. The CDR3 is 19 residues long. The J segment lost 0 bases and the V segment lost 5 bases, leaving 13 bases of the junction unmatched. The germline CDR1 and CDR2 sequences are SGHRS and YFSETQ. The CDR3 nucleotides read TGCGCCAGCAGGAAAACCGGGACTAGTGGGGCCTCTGGGGCCAACGTCCTGACTTTC. Its translation is CASRKTGTSGASGANVLTF.